This entry is about one T cell receptor beta chain. The data were obtained in a study of blood T cell repertoires in COVID-19. In the study overall: Acute and convalescent COVID-19 specimens originated in the United States, Italy and Spain. Sample material is recorded as cDNA or gDNA derived from T cells, B-cell-depleted T cells, or PBMCs.

The germline CDR1 and CDR2 sequences are MNHEY and SMNVEV (reference sequence). The CDR3 has 13 amino acids. V was pared by 6 bases and J by 7 bases, with 3 bases of the junction left unmatched. Original handling: Amplifying reference gene primers gave estimates of nucleated cell counts. Produced via immunoSEQ multiplex PCR; TCRdb's table is partial and in-frame only. That table furnishes V, J and clone size, whereas the DNA furnished D and trimming. The sample consists of 150,000 to 200,000 clones, roughly 80% of them appearing once. Specimen: peripheral blood. This TCR was sampled from a man in his sixties with acute or convalescent COVID-19. V is TRBV27 and J is TRBJ2-7; the match to TRBD2 covers 13 bases. CDR3: CASRSGLAGEQYF. The DNA of the CDR3 is TGTGCCAGCAGATCGGGACTAGCGGGGGAGCAGTACTTC.